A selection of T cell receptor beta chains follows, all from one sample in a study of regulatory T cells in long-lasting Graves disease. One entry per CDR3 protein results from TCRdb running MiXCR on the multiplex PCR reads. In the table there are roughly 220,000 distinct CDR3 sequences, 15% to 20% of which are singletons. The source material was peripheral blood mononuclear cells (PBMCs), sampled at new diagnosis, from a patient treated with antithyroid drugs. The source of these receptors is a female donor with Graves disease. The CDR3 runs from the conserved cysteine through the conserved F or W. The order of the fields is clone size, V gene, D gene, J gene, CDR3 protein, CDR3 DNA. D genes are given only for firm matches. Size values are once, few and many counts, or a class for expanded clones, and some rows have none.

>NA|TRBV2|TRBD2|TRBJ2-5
CASSGGLGSGETQYF
TGTGCCAGCAGCGGGGGACTAGGTTCTGGGGAGACCCAGTACTTC
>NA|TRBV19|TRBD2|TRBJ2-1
CASSIASGRASNEQFF
TGTGCCAGTAGTATAGCTAGCGGGAGGGCCAGCAATGAGCAGTTCTTC
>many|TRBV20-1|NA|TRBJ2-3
CSARDRGRTDTQYF
TGCAGTGCTAGAGATAGAGGGAGGACAGATACGCAGTATTTT
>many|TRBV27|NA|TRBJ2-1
CASSLGGVYNEQFF
TGTGCTAGCAGCTTAGGTGGAGTCTACAATGAGCAGTTCTTC
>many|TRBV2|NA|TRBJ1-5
CASSEGVSSAQPQHF
TGTGCCAGCAGTGAAGGGGTCAGTTCCGCTCAGCCCCAGCATTTT
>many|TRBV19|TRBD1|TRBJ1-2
CASSGTGTGVYGYTF
TGTGCCAGTAGTGGGACCGGGACAGGGGTATATGGCTACACCTTC
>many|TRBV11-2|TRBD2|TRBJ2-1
CASSWGLAGYKEQFF
TGTGCCAGCAGCTGGGGACTAGCGGGATATAAGGAGCAGTTCTTC
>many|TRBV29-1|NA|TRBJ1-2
CSPSGDLHGYTF
TGCAGCCCCTCGGGGGACCTACATGGCTACACCTTC
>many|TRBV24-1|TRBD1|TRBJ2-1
CATSDLTSGGRNEQFF
TGTGCCACCAGTGATTTGACGTCAGGGGGTAGGAATGAGCAGTTCTTC
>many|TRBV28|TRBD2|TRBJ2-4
CASSSMIRLAEEIQYF
TGTGCCAGCAGTTCGATGATTAGACTAGCGGAGGAAATTCAGTACTTC
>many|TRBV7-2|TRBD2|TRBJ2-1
CASSFLAGVYEQFF
TGTGCCAGCAGCTTTCTAGCGGGAGTCTATGAGCAGTTCTTC
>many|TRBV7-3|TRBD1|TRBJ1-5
CASSQLRTRDSTQHF
TGTGCCAGCAGCCAACTTCGTACAAGGGACAGCACCCAGCATTTT
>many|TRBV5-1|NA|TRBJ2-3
CASSLVQYTDTQYF
TGCGCCAGCAGCTTGGTTCAATACACAGATACGCAGTATTTT
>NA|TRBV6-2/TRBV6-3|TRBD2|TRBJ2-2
CASSYLRGRGVGELFF
TGTGCCAGCAGTTATTTACGCGGGAGGGGTGTCGGGGAGCTGTTTTTT
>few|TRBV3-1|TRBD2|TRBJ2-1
CASSPGGLAGDYEQFF
TGTGCCAGCAGCCCCGGGGGACTAGCGGGAGACTATGAGCAGTTCTTC
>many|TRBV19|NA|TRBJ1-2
CASSIDGSSGYTF
TGTGCCAGTAGTATAGATGGGTCCTCTGGCTACACCTTC